The 14 T cell receptor beta chains below come from one sample, sequenced in a study of control samples from healthy donors and cancer patients. Profiling relied on immunoSEQ multiplex PCR, and the TCRdb table lists in-frame clones only, not all of them. The sample has 150,000 or so clones, approximately 93% seen once. The source material was blood. Source of these receptors: a young man in good health.

V usage is TRBV29-1 and J usage is TRBJ1-5; D is unresolved. Germline values: CDR1 SQVTM, CDR2 ANQGSEA. Trimming took off 6 bases at V and 0 bases at J, with 15 bases between the two ends. This CDR3 is 15 amino acids long. The CDR3 sequence: CSVKKGEDSNQPQHF. The CDR3 DNA follows: TGCAGCGTCAAGAAGGGAGAGGATAGCAATCAGCCCCAGCATTTT.

This rearrangement joins TRBV4-3 to TRBJ2-1; 7 bases line up with TRBD2. In germline, CDR1 is LGHNA, CDR2 YSLEER. The V gene end was trimmed by 4 bases and the J gene end by 5 bases; junction bases not matched to a gene: 5. The CDR3 length is 14 residues. CDR3 sequence: CASSPGGSHNEQFF. The CDR3 region has the DNA TGCGCCAGCAGCCCGGGCGGGAGCCACAATGAGCAGTTCTTC.

The gene calls are TRBV19 and TRBJ2-7, with 7 nucleotides matching TRBD1. CDR3 length equals 14 residues. Germline CDR1 is LNHDA and CDR2 is SQIVND (reference sequence). The V and J ends lost 6 bases and 2 bases, in that order; junction bases with no gene match: 7. CDR3 coding DNA: TGTGCCAGTAGCCGACAGGGCCCTACCTACGAGCAGTACTTC. The encoded protein is CASSRQGPTYEQYF. The entire variable domain, with the rest obtained from reference TRBV19 and TRBJ2-7, is as follows: DGGITQSPKYLFRKEGQNVTLSCEQNLNHDAMYWYRQDPGQGLRLIYYSQIVNDFQKGDIAEGYSVSREKKESFPLTVTSAQKNPTAFYLCASSRQGPTYEQYFGPGTRLTVT.

This rearrangement joins TRBV25-1 to TRBJ1-4, with 7 bases aligning to TRBD1. The CDR3 covers 13 residues. In germline, CDR1 is MGHDK, CDR2 SYGVNS. V lost 4 bases to trimming and J lost 8 bases; unmatched junction nucleotides: 4. CDR3 DNA: TGTGCCAGCAGTGCCAGGGGGTTGGAAAAACTGTTTTTT. Protein product: CASSARGLEKLFF. The full variable domain, with the rest looked up from reference TRBV25-1 and TRBJ1-4, is EADIYQTPRYLVIGTGKKITLECSQTMGHDKMYWYQQDPGMELHLIHYSYGVNSTEKGDLSSESTVSRIRTEHFPLTLESARPSHTSQYLCASSARGLEKLFFGSGTQLSVL.

The CDR3 region has the DNA TGTGCCAGCACCCCCACCGGATTACAAGTCTCTGGAAACACCATATATTTT. It encodes CASTPTGLQVSGNTIYF. J is TRBJ1-3 and V is TRBV6-2 or TRBV6-3; no firm D call. Germline-derived CDR1 and CDR2 are MNHEY and SVGEGT. The CDR3 is 17 residues long. V shed 7 bases and J shed 0 bases, with 19 bases lying between them.

The chain recombines TRBV6-1 with TRBJ1-5; D perhaps matches TRBD1 (5 bases). This CDR3 spans 14 amino acids. From germline, CDR1 is MNHNS and CDR2 SASEGT. V lost 6 bases and J 5 bases, leaving 14 bases between the germline ends. The CDR3: CASSRGQRDQPQHF. The CDR3 bases are TGTGCCAGCAGCCGCGGACAAAGGGATCAGCCCCAGCATTTT.

This clone was recorded only once. The chain uses TRBV25-1 and TRBJ1-2; 11 positions agree with TRBD1. The CDR3 is made up of 15 amino acids. J gave up 2 bases and V 1 base, and 0 bases lay outside the gene matches. Per germline, CDR1 MGHDK and CDR2 SYGVNS. The CDR3 sequence is CASSEWTGGNYGYTF. In nucleotides, the CDR3 is TGTGCCAGCAGTGAATGGACAGGGGGCAACTATGGCTACACCTTC.

The chain couples TRBV4-1 to TRBJ2-1; 14 bases map to TRBD2. This CDR3 has 16 residues. CDR1 is MGHRA, CDR2 YSYEKL, per germline. V was clipped by 1 base and J by 4 bases; unmatched bases: 0. In DNA, the CDR3 is TGCGCCAGCAGCCAAGGGACTAGCGGGGGGTACAATGAGCAGTTCTTC. Translating gives CASSQGTSGGYNEQFF.

The chain carries TRBV20-1 and TRBJ1-1; D remains unclear. Trimming removed 6 bases from V and 6 bases from J, with 11 bases in between. Germline lookup yields CDR1 DFQATT and CDR2 SNEGSKA (reference sequence). There are 11 residues in the CDR3. The CDR3, as DNA: TGCAGTGCCTCAGAACTCGCTGAAGCTTTCTTT. This codes for CSASELAEAFF.

The V and J genes are TRBV6-5 and TRBJ2-1, with 7 bases identical to TRBD1. The V gene end was trimmed by 0 bases and the J gene end by 12 bases; junction bases not matched to a gene: 8. The V gene's germline CDR1 is MNHEY and CDR2 SVGAGI. The CDR3 loop spans 14 amino acids. CDR3: CASSYSTGTQGQFF. CDR3 coding DNA: TGTGCCAGCAGTTACTCGACAGGGACCCAGGGGCAGTTCTTC.

This chain links TRBV19 with TRBJ2-2; TRBD1 matches 10 bases. This CDR3 has 16 amino acids. Germline-derived CDR1 and CDR2 are LNHDA and SQIVND (reference sequence). Trimming at V came to 4 bases and at J to 4 bases, leaving 6 bases not matched to a gene. CDR3 sequence (DNA): TGTGCCAGTAGTAACCGACAGGGGGCGAGCACCGGGGAGCTGTTTTTT. This gives the protein CASSNRQGASTGELFF.

The V call is TRBV28, the J call TRBJ2-6; D gene uncertain. Germline CDR1 is MDHEN and CDR2 is SYDVKM. V was pared by 2 bases and J by 0 bases, with 8 bases between. This CDR3 has 16 residues. CDR3: CASSLPGPSGANVLTF. CDR3 DNA: TGTGCCAGCAGTTTACCCGGACCCTCTGGGGCCAACGTCCTGACTTTC.

The V gene is TRBV7-2, the J gene TRBJ2-3; TRBD2 agrees at 9 bases. The CDR3 runs 17 residues. Germline CDR1 and CDR2: SGHTA and FQGNSA. V trimming: 2 bases; J trimming: 8 bases; junction bases outside the gene matches: 14. In DNA, the CDR3 is TGTGCCAGCAGCTTATCATCAGCGGGAGGCGCTACGGGTACGCAGTATTTT. Amino acid sequence: CASSLSSAGGATGTQYF. The full variable domain, rest sourced from reference TRBV7-2 and TRBJ2-3, is GAGVSQSPSNKVTEKGKDVELRCDPISGHTALYWYRQSLGQGLEFLIYFQGNSAPDKSGLPSDRFSAERTGGSVSTLTIQRTQQEDSAVYLCASSLSSAGGATGTQYFGPGTRLTVL.

The chain recombines TRBV5-4 with TRBJ2-7; 10 positions agree with TRBD1. The CDR3 loop spans 14 amino acids. Germline V gene data show CDR1 as SGHNT and CDR2 as YYREEE (reference sequence). V gave up 2 bases and J gave up 4 bases; unmatched junction bases: 3. CDR3 residues: CASSFDRGQYEQYF. DNA for the CDR3: TGTGCCAGCAGCTTCGACAGGGGGCAGTACGAGCAGTACTTC.